The source of this T cell receptor beta chain is a study of blood T cell repertoires in COVID-19. Method: immunoSEQ multiplex PCR; TCRdb's copy keeps in-frame clones and lacks some. In the table there are more than 250,000 clones, around 90% of which are singletons. V dropped 5 bases and J dropped 8 bases, with 15 bases sitting between them. Germline CDR1 MDHEN, CDR2 SYDVKM. This CDR3 spans 14 amino acids. This clone came up once. This receptor was identified in a woman aged 40 to 49 who had recovered from COVID-19. The chain combines TRBV28 with TRBJ1-4; D is undetermined. Sample: PBMCs or T cells enriched from blood (not recorded which). In DNA form, the CDR3 reads TGTGCCAGCAGTCCCCTGCAGGTCTGGGAAAAACTGTTTTTT. The encoded protein is CASSPLQVWEKLFF.